This T cell receptor (beta chain) was obtained from a study of metastatic and nonmetastatic thyroid tumors. Background on the study: Where malignant and benign thyroid patients were concerned, repertoires were compared across blood and tumor or nodule tissue. General study results and limits: Significantly greater TCR beta diversity was reportedly found in malignant thyroid tumors than in benign nodules (in blood and tumor).

Each patient came to thyroid surgery without any prior treatment (of any kind). TCRdb recomputed clones from the PCR reads via MiXCR. The sample records roughly 35,000 clones, roughly 15% being singletons. As for this clone: The antigen remains unidentified.

CDR3 length: 13 amino acids. Germline V gives CDR1 SGHNT, CDR2 YYREEE (reference sequence). V lost 3 bases, J lost 8 bases, and 15 bases lay in between. The TCR comes from a female donor with papillary thyroid cancer or a benign thyroid nodule (not recorded which). Some clones in this sample may be carry-over from other donors' samples. What was sequenced was blood. The rearrangement links TRBV5-4 to TRBJ2-7, with a weak D call TRBD1 (6 bases). CDR3 protein: CASSSTQQGQQYF. CDR3 in DNA: TGTGCCAGCAGCTCTACTCAACAGGGTCAGCAGTACTTC.